This T cell receptor beta chain was observed in a study of CD8+ T cells in alopecia areata. Whole-study results and caveats: Elevated clonality characterized lesional scalp relative to normal scalp, particularly in alopecia totalis/universalis.

Treatment reported: oral pan-JAK inhibitor, 5-10 mg twice daily. Trimming removed 4 bases from V and 4 bases from J; junction bases left unmatched: 7. The CDR3 is 14 residues long. Germline lookup yields CDR1 SQVTM and CDR2 ANQGSEA. Isolated RNA was reverse transcribed into cDNA used as the sequencing template. Method: immunoSEQ multiplex PCR; TCRdb's copy keeps in-frame clones and lacks some. This table has 150,000 to 250,000 clones, roughly 60% appearing once. To note about this clone: Its target is not known.

Sequences were derived from CD4+ T cells sorted from blood, sampled at week 24, from a patient treated with tofacitinib. The genes are TRBV29-1 and TRBJ2-7; 10 bases map to TRBD1. The TCR was taken from a human donor with alopecia areata. CDR3 DNA sequence: TGCAGCGTTGGGGGACAGGGGATTCCTTACGAGCAGTACTTC. As protein: CSVGGQGIPYEQYF.